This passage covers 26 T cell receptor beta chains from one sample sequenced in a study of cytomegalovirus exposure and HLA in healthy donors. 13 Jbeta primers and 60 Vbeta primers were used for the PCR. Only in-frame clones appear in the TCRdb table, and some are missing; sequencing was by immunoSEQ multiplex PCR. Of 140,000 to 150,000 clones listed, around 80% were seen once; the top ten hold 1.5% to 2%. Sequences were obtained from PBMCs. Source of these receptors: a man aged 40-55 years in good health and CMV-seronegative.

Here the CDR3 DNA reads TGTGCCAGCAGCCAGACAGAGGATTACGAGCAGTACTTC. Translating gives CASSQTEDYEQYF. The chain has TRBV11-2 and TRBJ2-7; weak D call: TRBD1 (5 bases). The germline V and J ends were trimmed by 5 bases and 4 bases, with 12 bases remaining between them. The V gene's germline CDR1 is SGHAT and CDR2 FQNNGV. This CDR3 is 13 amino acids long.

In DNA form, the CDR3 reads TGTGCCTGGAGAGCGGGGGAAGGCGACACAGATACGCAGTATTTT. It is translated as CAWRAGEGDTDTQYF. The rearrangement joins TRBV30 to TRBJ2-3, with 8 bases matching TRBD2. This CDR3 comprises 15 residues. Germline V gene lookup returns CDR1 GTSNPN and CDR2 SVGIG (reference sequence). Unmatched junction bases numbered 7, after V lost 3 bases and J lost 2 bases.

CDR3 protein: CASSLGSAYGYTF. The CDR3 nucleotides read TGTGCCAGCAGTCTCGGGAGTGCCTATGGCTACACCTTC. V usage is TRBV28 and J usage is TRBJ1-2; D unclear. V was clipped by 5 bases and J by 4 bases, with 11 bases between them. This CDR3 comprises 13 residues. The V gene's germline CDR1 is MDHEN and CDR2 SYDVKM.

The CDR3 bases are TGTGCCATCAGAGAGCGTGGTCTAGCGAGCAATGAGCAGTTCTTC. Translation: CAIRERGLASNEQFF. The rearrangement joins TRBV10-3 to TRBJ2-1; D is perhaps TRBD2 (6 bases). V lost 6 bases, J lost 6 bases, and 18 bases lay in between. Germline V gene sequence: CDR1 ENHRY, CDR2 SYGVKD. The CDR3 spans 15 residues.

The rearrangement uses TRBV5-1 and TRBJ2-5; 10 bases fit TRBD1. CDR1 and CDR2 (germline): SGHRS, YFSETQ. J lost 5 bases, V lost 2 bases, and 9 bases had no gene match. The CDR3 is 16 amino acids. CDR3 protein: CASSLMGQGSWETQYF. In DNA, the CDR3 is TGCGCCAGCAGCTTAATGGGACAGGGGTCATGGGAGACCCAGTACTTC.

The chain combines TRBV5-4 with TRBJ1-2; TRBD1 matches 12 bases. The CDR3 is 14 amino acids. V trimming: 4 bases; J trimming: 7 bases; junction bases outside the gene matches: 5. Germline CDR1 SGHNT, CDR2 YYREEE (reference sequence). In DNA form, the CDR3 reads TGTGCCAGCAGCGGATGGGACAGGGGGCCTGGCTACACCTTC. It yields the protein CASSGWDRGPGYTF.

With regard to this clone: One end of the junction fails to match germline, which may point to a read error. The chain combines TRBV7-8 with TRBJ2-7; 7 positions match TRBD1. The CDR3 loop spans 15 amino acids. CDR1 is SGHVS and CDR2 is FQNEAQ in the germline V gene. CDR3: CASSFSTGLSYEQYF. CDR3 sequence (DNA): TGTGCCAGCAGCTTTTCGACAGGGCTCTCCTACGAGCAGTACTTT.

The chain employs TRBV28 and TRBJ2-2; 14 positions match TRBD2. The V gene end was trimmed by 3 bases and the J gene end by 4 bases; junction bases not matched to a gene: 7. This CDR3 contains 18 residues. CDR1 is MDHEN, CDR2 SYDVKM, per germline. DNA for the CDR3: TGTGCCAGCAGTTTTCTCGGACTAGCGGGAGGTGGCACCGGGGAGCTGTTTTTT. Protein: CASSFLGLAGGGTGELFF.

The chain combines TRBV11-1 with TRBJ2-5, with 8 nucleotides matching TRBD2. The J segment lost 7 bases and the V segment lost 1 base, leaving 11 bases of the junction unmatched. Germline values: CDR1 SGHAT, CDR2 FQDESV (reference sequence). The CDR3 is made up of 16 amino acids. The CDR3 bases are TGTGCCAGCAGCTTAGGTTTCTGGCGGGAGGCCGTGACCCAGTACTTC. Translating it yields CASSLGFWREAVTQYF.

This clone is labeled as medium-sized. CDR3 sequence (DNA): TGTGCCAGCAGTGAAGCCGACGGGTCCTACAATGAGCAGTTCTTC. Protein: CASSEADGSYNEQFF. The rearrangement uses TRBV6-1 and TRBJ2-1; the D is unclear. This CDR3 has 15 amino acids. V dropped 0 bases and J dropped 1 base, with 7 bases sitting between them. Germline-derived CDR1 and CDR2 are MNHNS and SASEGT.

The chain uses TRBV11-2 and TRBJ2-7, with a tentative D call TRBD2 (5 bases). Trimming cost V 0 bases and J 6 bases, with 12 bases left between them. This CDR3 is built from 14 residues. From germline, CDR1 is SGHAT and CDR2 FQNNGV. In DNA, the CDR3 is TGTGCCAGCAGCTTAGAGTCAGGAGGCGGCGAGCAGTACTTC. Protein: CASSLESGGGEQYF.

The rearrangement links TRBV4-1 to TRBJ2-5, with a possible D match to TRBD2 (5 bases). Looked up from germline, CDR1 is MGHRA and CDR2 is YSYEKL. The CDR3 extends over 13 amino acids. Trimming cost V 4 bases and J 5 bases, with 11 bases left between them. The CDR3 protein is CASSPLWEETQYF. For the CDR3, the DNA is TGCGCCAGCAGCCCGTTATGGGAGGAGACCCAGTACTTC.

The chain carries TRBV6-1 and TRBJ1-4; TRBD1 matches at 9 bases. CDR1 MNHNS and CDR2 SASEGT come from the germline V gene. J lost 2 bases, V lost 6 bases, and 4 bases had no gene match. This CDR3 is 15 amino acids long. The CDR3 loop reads CASSLTGGTNEKLFF. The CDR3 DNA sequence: TGTGCCAGCAGCTTGACAGGGGGTACTAATGAAAAACTGTTTTTT.

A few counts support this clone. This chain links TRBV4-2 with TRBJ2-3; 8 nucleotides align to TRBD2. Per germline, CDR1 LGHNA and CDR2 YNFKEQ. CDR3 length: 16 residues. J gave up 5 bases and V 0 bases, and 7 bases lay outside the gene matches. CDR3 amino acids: CASSQDDRGGVDTQYF. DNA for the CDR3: TGTGCCAGCAGCCAAGATGATCGGGGGGGCGTAGATACGCAGTATTTT.

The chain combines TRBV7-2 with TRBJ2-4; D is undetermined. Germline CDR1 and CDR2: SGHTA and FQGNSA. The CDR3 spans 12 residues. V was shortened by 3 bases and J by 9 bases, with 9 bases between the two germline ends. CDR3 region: CASSFSFGIQYF. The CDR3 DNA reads TGTGCCAGCAGCTTCTCTTTCGGCATTCAGTACTTC.

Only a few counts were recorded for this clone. CDR3 amino acids: CASRQGPGNTIYF. The CDR3 nucleotides read TGTGCCTCCCGACAGGGACCTGGAAACACCATATATTTT. The rearrangement joins TRBV30 to TRBJ1-3, with 7 bases matching TRBD1. CDR1 GTSNPN and CDR2 SVGIG come from the germline V gene (reference sequence). J was trimmed by 2 bases and V by 7 bases; bases with no gene match: 5. CDR3 length: 13 amino acids.

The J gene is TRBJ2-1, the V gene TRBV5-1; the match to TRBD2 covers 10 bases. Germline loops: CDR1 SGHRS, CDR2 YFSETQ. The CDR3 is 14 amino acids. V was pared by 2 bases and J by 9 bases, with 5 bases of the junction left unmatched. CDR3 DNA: TGCGCCAGCAGCTTAGAGCGGGAGGGCGGTGAGCAGTTCTTC. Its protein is CASSLEREGGEQFF.

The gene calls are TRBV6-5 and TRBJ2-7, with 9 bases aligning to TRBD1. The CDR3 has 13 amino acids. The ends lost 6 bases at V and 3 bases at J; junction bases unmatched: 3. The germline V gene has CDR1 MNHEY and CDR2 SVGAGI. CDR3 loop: CASRGDRDYEQYF. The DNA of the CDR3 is TGTGCCAGCAGAGGGGACAGGGACTACGAGCAGTACTTC.

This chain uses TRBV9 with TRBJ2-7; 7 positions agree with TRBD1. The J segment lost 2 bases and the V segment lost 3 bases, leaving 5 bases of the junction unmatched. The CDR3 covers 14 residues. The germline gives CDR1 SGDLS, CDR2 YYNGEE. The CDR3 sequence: CASSADRYPYEQYF. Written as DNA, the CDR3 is TGTGCCAGCAGCGCGGACAGGTACCCCTACGAGCAGTACTTC. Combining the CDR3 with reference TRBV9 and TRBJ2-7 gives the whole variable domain DSGVTQTPKHLITATGQRVTLRCSPRSGDLSVYWYQQSLDQGLQFLIQYYNGEERAKGNILERFSAQQFPDLHSELNLSSLELGDSALYFCASSADRYPYEQYFGPGTRLTVT.

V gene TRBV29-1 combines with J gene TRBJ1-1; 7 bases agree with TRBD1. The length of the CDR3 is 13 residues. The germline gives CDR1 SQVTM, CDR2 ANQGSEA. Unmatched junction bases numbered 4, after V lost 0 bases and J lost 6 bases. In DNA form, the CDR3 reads TGCAGCGTTGAAGACCACAGGGGTTCTGAAGCTTTCTTT. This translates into CSVEDHRGSEAFF.

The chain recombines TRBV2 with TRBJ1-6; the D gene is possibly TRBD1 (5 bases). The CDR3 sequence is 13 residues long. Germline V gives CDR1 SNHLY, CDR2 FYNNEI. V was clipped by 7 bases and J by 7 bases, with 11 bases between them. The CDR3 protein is CASTAGNNSPLHF. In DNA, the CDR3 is TGTGCCAGCACGGCAGGGAACAATTCACCCCTCCACTTT. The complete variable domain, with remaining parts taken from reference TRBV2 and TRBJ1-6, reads EPEVTQTPSHQVTQMGQEVILRCVPISNHLYFYWYRQILGQKVEFLVSFYNNEISEKSEIFDDQFSVERPDGSNFTLKIRSTKLEDSAMYFCASTAGNNSPLHFGNGTRLTVT.

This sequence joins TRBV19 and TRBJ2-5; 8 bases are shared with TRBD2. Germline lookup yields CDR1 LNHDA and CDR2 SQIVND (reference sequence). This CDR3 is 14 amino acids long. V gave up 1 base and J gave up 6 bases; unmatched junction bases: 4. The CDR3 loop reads CASSIGTSFQTQYF. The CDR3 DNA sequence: TGTGCCAGTAGTATAGGGACTAGCTTCCAGACCCAGTACTTC.

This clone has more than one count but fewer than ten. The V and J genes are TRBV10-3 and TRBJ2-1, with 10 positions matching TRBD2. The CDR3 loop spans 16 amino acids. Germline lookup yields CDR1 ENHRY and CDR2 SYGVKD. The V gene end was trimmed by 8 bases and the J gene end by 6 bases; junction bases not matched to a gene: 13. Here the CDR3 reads CAIGTSGEDSRNEQFF. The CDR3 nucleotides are TGTGCCATCGGAACTAGCGGGGAGGATTCGCGCAATGAGCAGTTCTTC.

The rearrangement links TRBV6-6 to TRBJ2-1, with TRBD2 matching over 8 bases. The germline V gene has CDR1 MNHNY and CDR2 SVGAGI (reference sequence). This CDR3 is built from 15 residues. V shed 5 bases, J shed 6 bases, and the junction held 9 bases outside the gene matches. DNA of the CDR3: TGTGCCAGCAGTCGCACCGGGGGGGGGAGCAATGAGCAGTTCTTC. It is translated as CASSRTGGGSNEQFF.

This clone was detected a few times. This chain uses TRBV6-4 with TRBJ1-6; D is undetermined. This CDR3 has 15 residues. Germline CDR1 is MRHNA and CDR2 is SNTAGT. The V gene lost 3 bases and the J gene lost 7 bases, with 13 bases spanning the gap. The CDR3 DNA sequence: TGTGCCAGCAGTGAGAAGGGAGTAGAGAATTCACCCCTCCACTTT. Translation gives CASSEKGVENSPLHF.

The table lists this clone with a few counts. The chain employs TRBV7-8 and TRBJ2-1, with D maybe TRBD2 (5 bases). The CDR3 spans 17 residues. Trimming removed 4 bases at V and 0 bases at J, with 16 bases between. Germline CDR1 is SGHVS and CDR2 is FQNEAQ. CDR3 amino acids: CASSSGSSGFSYNEQFF. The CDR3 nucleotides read TGTGCCAGCAGCTCGGGATCATCGGGGTTCTCCTACAATGAGCAGTTCTTC.